Listed below are T cell receptor beta chains from one sample, sequenced in a study of blood T cell repertoires in COVID-19. Some clones are missing from TCRdb's copy, which holds only in-frame ones; the method was immunoSEQ multiplex PCR. The repertoire has some 260,000 clones, around four fifths of them found once; the top ten carry about 4%. Sequencing input: PBMCs or T cells enriched from blood (not recorded which). These TCRs come from a man aged 25-45 years with acute COVID-19. Both conserved end residues are part of each CDR3. Each record gives: V gene, J gene, CDR3 protein.

>TRBV18|TRBJ1-3
CASSPNTGEVTIYF
>TRBV6-2/TRBV6-3|TRBJ2-1
CASSYSQKGRTSGRYGEQFF
>TRBV14|TRBJ1-1
CASSFGLNTEAFF
>TRBV19|TRBJ2-2
CASSGTSGSPGELFF
>TRBV27|TRBJ1-1
CASSLAPGSSRKAFF
>TRBV28|TRBJ1-6
CASSFTGTGVVPLHF
>TRBV29-1|TRBJ2-5
CSVRTSGVETQYF
>TRBV3-1/TRBV3-2|TRBJ2-1
CASSQEETSGNNEQFF
>TRBV4-1|TRBJ1-2
CASSQREGWYGYTF
>TRBV5-8|TRBJ2-2
CASSPGLAGLTGELFF
>TRBV27|TRBJ2-1
CASRTRIDNEQFF
>TRBV11-2|TRBJ1-2
CASSSPQTGGLGYTF
>TRBV6-4|TRBJ2-3
CASSPSGGTDTQYF
>TRBV4-1|TRBJ2-2
CASRLSGGSVSGELFF
>TRBV2|TRBJ2-1
CASSRGLAGGPLDEQFF
>TRBV2|TRBJ1-4
CASHRQTYEKLFF
>TRBV2|TRBJ1-2
CASSDGGSNYGYTF
>TRBV7-3|TRBJ2-5
CASSSGQGRQETQYF
>TRBV14|TRBJ2-1
CASSRWDNPYNEQFF
>TRBV2|TRBJ1-2
CASSEARSYYGYTF
>TRBV9|TRBJ1-6
CASSVSPNYNSPLHF
>TRBV5-6|TRBJ2-2
CASSKSTRNTGELFF
>TRBV6-5|TRBJ1-4
CASSPSTNEKLFF
>TRBV6-5|TRBJ2-3
CASKQGFGSDTQYF
>TRBV4-2|TRBJ1-6
CASSQSNRDSPLHF
>TRBV3-1/TRBV3-2|TRBJ2-4
CASSSRRDIVAKNIQYF
>TRBV28|TRBJ1-2
CASSLLQATNYGYTF
>TRBV27|TRBJ1-1
CASSFGGNKNTEAFF
>TRBV29-1|TRBJ1-5
CSVGGGGNQPQHF
>TRBV19|TRBJ1-4
CASTPAGSFNEKLFF
>TRBV7-6|TRBJ1-5
CASSNTPGQGSNQPQHF
>TRBV5-1|TRBJ1-2
CASSTTDYGYTF
>TRBV2|TRBJ1-1
CASSLGVGTEAFF
>TRBV27|TRBJ2-5
CASSLSDSGGETQYF
>TRBV7-2|TRBJ1-3
CASSPGGAQGNTIYF
>TRBV2|TRBJ1-1
CASSWRTGGATEAFF
>TRBV4-1|TRBJ2-5
CASSQDPPGGGETQYF
>TRBV19|TRBJ2-1
CASSESLGGRSDWEQFF
>TRBV5-4|TRBJ1-4
CASSPVPGTTNEKLFF
>TRBV9|TRBJ2-2
CASSGGAGELFF
>TRBV7-6|TRBJ2-2
CASSDQGGIMRELFF
>TRBV19|TRBJ1-4
CASRFNRGRANEKLFF
>TRBV28|TRBJ1-2
CASSRGDGYGYTF
>TRBV4-3|TRBJ2-1
CASSQTSDNEQFF
>TRBV29-1|TRBJ1-1
CSGRGTEAFF
>TRBV6-4|TRBJ2-5
CASSVLAGDQETQYF
>TRBV19|TRBJ1-2
CASSLVGPTGTGGFYAGYTF
>TRBV5-1|TRBJ2-5
CASSRTSGSYQETQYF
>TRBV6-2/TRBV6-3|TRBJ1-4
CASSPAGRLSTNEKLFF
>TRBV27|TRBJ2-2
CASSLSGLNTGELFF
>TRBV28|TRBJ2-4
CASSSPKEAKNIQYF
>TRBV7-3|TRBJ2-1
CASSQGLAAYNEQFF
>TRBV11-3|TRBJ2-1
CASSPGVAGAGAYNEQFF
>TRBV2|TRBJ1-4
CASISTTGEKLFF